One sample yielded the 14 T cell receptor beta chains listed below, sequenced in a study of regulatory T cells in long-lasting Graves disease. In building TCR beta libraries, iRepertoire HTBI primers were used together with Arm-PCR of CDR3 regions. One entry per CDR3 protein results from TCRdb running MiXCR on the multiplex PCR reads. Among around 500,000 distinct CDR3 sequences listed, approximately 13% were seen once. Time point given: newly diagnosed GD, antithyroid drugs for less than 3 months. Extracted PBMC RNA gave rise to the TCR library. In addition, the sample was reused for a study of T cells in Graves' hyperthyroidism and ophthalmopathy.

The material was peripheral blood mononuclear cells (PBMCs), obtained at new diagnosis, from a patient treated with antithyroid drugs. These receptor sequences come from a man younger than 45 with Graves disease.

This clonotype came up many times. V usage is TRBV10-3 and J usage is TRBJ1-5; D uncertain. V lost 3 bases to trimming and J lost 5 bases, with 5 bases between them. Germline CDR1 ENHRY, CDR2 SYGVKD. This CDR3 is built from 12 residues. The DNA of the CDR3 is TGTGCCATCAGTGATCAAGATCAGCCCCAGCATTTT. This codes for CAISDQDQPQHF.

CDR3 sequence: CASALGGSGEQFF. CDR3 bases: TGTGCTAGTGCCTTGGGGGGTTCGGGTGAGCAGTTCTTC. The V and J genes are TRBV12-5 and TRBJ2-1, with D possibly being TRBD2 (6 bases). The V end was cut by 7 bases, the J end by 9 bases, with 16 bases between. Germline CDR1 LGHNT, CDR2 FRNRAP. The CDR3 consists of 13 residues.

This clonotype was recorded at least ten times. V is TRBV12-3 or TRBV12-4 and J is TRBJ2-3; no reliable D call. Trimming left V 5 bases short and J 3 bases short, with 18 bases between. This CDR3 has 16 residues. CDR3 in amino acids: CASSPDSWARTDTQYF. Here the CDR3 DNA reads TGTGCCAGCAGTCCTGACTCCTGGGCACGTACAGATACGCAGTATTTT.

Many counts were recorded for this clonotype. Just one base apart from a much larger clone, this may be a read error. V and J are TRBV13 and TRBJ2-3, with D possibly matching TRBD2 (6 bases). This CDR3 region has 15 residues. The germline gives CDR1 PRHDT, CDR2 FYEKMQ (reference sequence). Deletions cut 1 base from V and 1 base from J, with 9 bases between. Here the CDR3 DNA reads TGTGCCAGCAGCTTAGAGGCTAGCGGCACAGATACGCAGTATTTT. Translation gives CASSLEASGTDTQYF.

This clonotype was observed many times. The chain is built from TRBV20-1 and TRBJ2-7, with D possibly TRBD2 on 6 matching bases. Germline V gene sequence: CDR1 DFQATT, CDR2 SNEGSKA (reference sequence). Deletions cut 3 bases from V and 0 bases from J, with 12 bases between. CDR3 length equals 14 residues. The CDR3 loop reads CSASRAGSSYEQYF. Here the CDR3 DNA reads TGCAGTGCTAGTCGGGCGGGGAGCTCCTACGAGCAGTACTTC.

The rearrangement uses TRBV15 and TRBJ2-1; 8 positions match TRBD2. Germline V gene sequence: CDR1 LNHNV, CDR2 YYDKDF (reference sequence). The CDR3 extends over 16 amino acids. J was trimmed by 5 bases and V by 3 bases; bases with no gene match: 9. The CDR3 is CATSRAREDKHNEQFF. In nucleotides, the CDR3 is TGTGCCACCAGCAGGGCGCGGGAGGACAAACACAATGAGCAGTTCTTC.

This clonotype was counted at least ten times. The CDR3 region is CASSSLGAEGANVLTF. CDR3 coding DNA: TGTGCCAGCAGTTCACTAGGGGCGGAGGGGGCCAACGTCCTGACTTTC. This chain joins TRBV13 and TRBJ2-6, with D tentatively TRBD1 or TRBD2 (5 bases each). Trimming took off 6 bases at V and 4 bases at J, with 16 bases between the two ends. The CDR3 sequence is 16 residues long. CDR1 is PRHDT and CDR2 is FYEKMQ in the germline V gene (reference sequence).

There are many counts of this clonotype. The V call is TRBV27, the J call TRBJ1-5; D call uncertain. The V gene lost 6 bases and the J gene lost 3 bases, with 9 bases spanning the gap. The CDR3 consists of 13 residues. CDR1 and CDR2 from the germline V gene are MNHEY and SMNVEV (reference sequence). CDR3 region: CASSGRYNQPQHF. As DNA, the CDR3 is TGTGCCAGCAGCGGACGGTACAATCAGCCCCAGCATTTT.

The chain carries TRBV12-5 and TRBJ2-5, with D perhaps TRBD1 or TRBD2 (9 bases each). Germline assignment: CDR1 LGHNT and CDR2 FRNRAP. V gave up 2 bases and J gave up 5 bases, with 18 bases separating them. CDR3 length: 16 residues. The chain's CDR3 is CASGLKAGGTGETQYF. DNA for the CDR3: TGTGCTAGTGGTTTGAAGGCGGGGGGGACAGGGGAGACCCAGTACTTC.

The genes are TRBV4-1 and TRBJ2-5; possibly TRBD2 for D (5 bases). The CDR3 contains 15 residues. V lost 3 bases and J lost 1, with 12 bases in between. CDR1 and CDR2 (germline): MGHRA, YSYEKL. CDR3 sequence: CASSQVGDGQETQYF. The CDR3 DNA follows: TGCGCCAGCAGCCAGGTGGGAGACGGCCAAGAGACCCAGTACTTC.

A note on this clonotype: Just one base apart from a much larger clone, this may be a read error. Lacking the conserved final phenylalanine or tryptophan, this CDR3 likely reflects a read error. The DNA is left out, because the CDR3 cannot be placed on it with certainty; the CDR3 is given as TCRdb lists it. CDR3 loop: CASSPTGGFMNTETFS. V usage is TRBV12-3 or TRBV12-4 and J usage is TRBJ1-1; TRBD1 is the table's D call, not checked against the DNA. The CDR3 length equals 16 residues, ends included.

In its sample, this clonotype was seen many times. The chain recombines TRBV24-1 with TRBJ2-1; 7 bases line up with TRBD1. The ends lost 9 bases at V and 4 bases at J; junction bases unmatched: 8. Looked up from germline, CDR1 is KGHDR and CDR2 is SFDVKD. The CDR3 spans 14 residues. DNA for the CDR3: TGTGCCACCCGGGACAGCGACGGATACAATGAGCAGTTCTTC. Residues: CATRDSDGYNEQFF.

This clonotype was seen ten or more times. The chain links TRBV7-9 to TRBJ1-4; D not certain. V lost 1 base and J 3 bases, leaving 6 bases between the germline ends. Germline CDR1 and CDR2: SEHNR and FQNEAQ (reference sequence). The CDR3 sequence is 14 residues long. In DNA, the CDR3 is TGTGCCAGCAGCTTAGGACAAGCTAATGAAAAACTGTTTTTT. It yields the protein CASSLGQANEKLFF.

This clonotype was seen many times. J is TRBJ1-1 and V is TRBV6-1, with a possible D match to TRBD1 (5 bases). The ends were cut back, 0 bases at V and 0 bases at J, with 8 bases in the middle. Germline V gene data show CDR1 as MNHNS and CDR2 as SASEGT. CDR3 length: 15 residues. CDR3: CASSEARGMNTEAFF. The CDR3, as DNA: TGTGCCAGCAGTGAAGCTCGGGGGATGAACACTGAAGCTTTCTTT.